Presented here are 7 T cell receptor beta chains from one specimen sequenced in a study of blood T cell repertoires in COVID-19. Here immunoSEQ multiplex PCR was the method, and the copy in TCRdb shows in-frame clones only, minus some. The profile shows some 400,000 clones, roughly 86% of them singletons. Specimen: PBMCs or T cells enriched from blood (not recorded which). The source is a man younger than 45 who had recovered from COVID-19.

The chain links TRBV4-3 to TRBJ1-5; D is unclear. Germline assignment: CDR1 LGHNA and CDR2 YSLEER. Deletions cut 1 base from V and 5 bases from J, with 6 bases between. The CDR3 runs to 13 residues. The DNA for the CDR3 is TGCGCCAGCAGCCAAGCCGGGTATCAGCCCCAGCATTTT. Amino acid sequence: CASSQAGYQPQHF.

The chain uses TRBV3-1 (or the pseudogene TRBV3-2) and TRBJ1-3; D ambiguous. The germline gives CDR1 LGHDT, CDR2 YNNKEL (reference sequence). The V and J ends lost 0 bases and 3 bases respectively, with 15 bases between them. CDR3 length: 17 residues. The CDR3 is CASSQDRRGGCGNTIYF. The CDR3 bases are TGTGCCAGCAGCCAAGATCGACGGGGAGGCTGTGGAAACACCATATATTTT.

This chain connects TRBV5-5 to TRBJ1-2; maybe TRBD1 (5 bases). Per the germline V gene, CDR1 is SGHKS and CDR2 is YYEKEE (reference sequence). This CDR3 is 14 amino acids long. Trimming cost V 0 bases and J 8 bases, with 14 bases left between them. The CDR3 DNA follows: TGTGCCAGCAGCTTGGACAGGCCGCCGGTGGGCTACACCTTC. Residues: CASSLDRPPVGYTF.

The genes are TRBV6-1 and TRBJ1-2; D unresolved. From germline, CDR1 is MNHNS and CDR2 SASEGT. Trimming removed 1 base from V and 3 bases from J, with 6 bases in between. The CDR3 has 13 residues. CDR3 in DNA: TGTGCCAGCAGTGAAGATTCTGACTATGGCTACACCTTC. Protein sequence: CASSEDSDYGYTF.

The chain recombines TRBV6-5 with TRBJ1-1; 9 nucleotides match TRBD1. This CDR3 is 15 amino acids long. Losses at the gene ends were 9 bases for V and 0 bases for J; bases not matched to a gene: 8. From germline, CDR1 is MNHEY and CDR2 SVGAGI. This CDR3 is CASTARTGVNTEAFF. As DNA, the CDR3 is TGTGCCAGTACAGCACGGACAGGGGTGAACACTGAAGCTTTCTTT.

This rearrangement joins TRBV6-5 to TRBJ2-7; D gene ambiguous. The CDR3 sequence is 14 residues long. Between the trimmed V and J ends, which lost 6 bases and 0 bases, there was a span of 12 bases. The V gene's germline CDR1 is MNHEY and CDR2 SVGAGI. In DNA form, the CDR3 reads TGTGCCAGCAGCCCGCAGTCGCACTCCTACGAGCAGTACTTC. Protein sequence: CASSPQSHSYEQYF.

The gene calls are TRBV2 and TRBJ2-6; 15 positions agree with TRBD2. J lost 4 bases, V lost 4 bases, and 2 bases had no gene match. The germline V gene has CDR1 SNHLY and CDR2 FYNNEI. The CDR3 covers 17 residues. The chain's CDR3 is CASSAGLAGGGANVLTF. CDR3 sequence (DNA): TGTGCCAGCAGTGCGGGACTAGCGGGGGGCGGGGCCAACGTCCTGACTTTC.